This entry features one T cell receptor beta chain sequence. The antigen is unknown. Trimming at V came to 1 base and at J to 2 bases, leaving 11 bases not matched to a gene. This CDR3 contains 19 residues. The V gene's germline CDR1 is DFQATT and CDR2 SNEGSKA (reference sequence). The sample originates from a study of T cells in Graves' hyperthyroidism and ophthalmopathy. Study-wide results and limits: Most thyroid clonotypes expanded above 0.001 appeared in blood too.

Amplification yielded TCR beta CDR3 regions, with RNA transcripts as the source. In the first-round RT-PCR of the TCR CDR3, the HTBI primer set was used. TCRdb passed the multiplex PCR reads through MiXCR, listing each CDR3 protein once. There are about 540,000 distinct CDR3 sequences in the sample; around 46% occur only once, and about 8% lies in the top ten. The specimen sequenced was peripheral blood or thyroid tissue (not recorded which). The rearrangement links TRBV20-1 to TRBJ2-3; 14 bases line up with TRBD2. This TCR was sampled from a woman aged 18-29 years with Graves' hyperthyroidism. As DNA, the CDR3 is TGCAGTGCTAGAGGGGGACTAGCGGGAGTCGGGGGCCCCACAGATACGCAGTATTTT. This gives the protein CSARGGLAGVGGPTDTQYF.